The 20 T cell receptor beta chains given below trace back to one sample, sequenced in a study of OX40 agonist ivuxolimab in advanced cancers. Libraries were made using the immunoSEQ multiplex PCR assay. TCRdb retrieved this table from immuneACCESS and kept in-frame rearrangements only. Not all clones are present; in checked studies, unresolved V genes account for under half, and no reason is known for the remainder. Counted in this sample were roughly 60,000 clones; 86% of them appeared once. The ten largest account for more than 2.5% of the sample. The specimen was CD4+ or CD8+ T cells sorted from blood, collected in a trial of the OX40 agonist ivuxolimab. These receptors all come from an adult with an advanced solid tumor such as melanoma, head and neck, liver or kidney cancer.

V usage is TRBV6-5 and J usage is TRBJ1-1, with 9 bases lining up with TRBD1. The ends lost 4 bases at V and 10 bases at J; junction bases unmatched: 7. This CDR3 is built from 13 residues. Germline assignment: CDR1 MNHEY and CDR2 SVGAGI. Here the CDR3 reads CASSFGQGFLAFF. The CDR3 nucleotides read TGTGCCAGCAGTTTCGGACAGGGGTTTTTAGCTTTCTTT.

CDR3 residues: CASSLGRTEAFF. In nucleotides, the CDR3 is TGTGCCAGCAGTCTAGGGAGGACTGAAGCTTTCTTT. The chain employs TRBV28 and TRBJ1-1; no definite D call. Germline loops: CDR1 MDHEN, CDR2 SYDVKM. The CDR3 length is 12 residues. The V and J ends lost 5 bases and 5 bases respectively, with 9 bases between them.

In its sample, this clone was seen a few times. This chain links TRBV7-8 with TRBJ2-2, with a possible D match to TRBD1 (6 bases). Trimming stripped 6 bases from V and 0 bases from J, with 11 bases between. In germline, CDR1 is SGHVS, CDR2 FQNEAQ. The CDR3 has 15 residues. DNA for the CDR3: TGTGCCAGCAGTCTACAGGGAACGAACACCGGGGAGCTGTTTTTT. Its protein product is CASSLQGTNTGELFF.

This clone was seen just once. The J gene is TRBJ1-6, the V gene TRBV6-5; D is unclear. This CDR3 has 15 amino acids. V lost 2 bases and J lost 8, with 13 bases in between. Germline CDR1 MNHEY, CDR2 SVGAGI. CDR3 in amino acids: CASSYAGHTDSPLHF. The CDR3 DNA sequence: TGTGCCAGCAGTTACGCGGGTCATACGGATTCACCCCTCCACTTT.

This sequence joins TRBV29-1 and TRBJ1-2, with D unresolved. The germline CDR1 and CDR2 sequences are SQVTM and ANQGSEA. This CDR3 contains 13 residues. Trimming pared 6 bases from V and 4 bases from J, leaving 15 bases between. Here the CDR3 reads CSVRPGSGYGYTF. CDR3 in DNA: TGCAGCGTCAGACCGGGATCGGGCTATGGCTACACCTTC. Variable domain in full (rest from reference TRBV29-1 and TRBJ1-2): SAVISQKPSRDICQRGTSLTIQCQVDSQVTMMFWYRQQPGQSLTLIATANQGSEATYESGFVIDKFPISRPNLTFSTLTVSNMSPEDSSIYLCSVRPGSGYGYTFGSGTRLTVV.

V and J are TRBV18 and TRBJ1-5; D is unresolved. Germline V gene lookup returns CDR1 KGHSH and CDR2 LQKENI. The CDR3 has 14 amino acids. V was trimmed by 6 bases and J by 1 base, leaving 10 bases between them. The CDR3 loop reads CASSGEPSNQPQHF. CDR3 sequence (DNA): TGTGCCAGCTCTGGGGAGCCCAGCAATCAGCCCCAGCATTTT.

The J gene is TRBJ1-2, the V gene TRBV7-2, with 7 nucleotides matching TRBD1. CDR3 size: 17 residues. Germline loops: CDR1 SGHTA, CDR2 FQGNSA. After removal of 7 bases from V and 4 bases from J, the junction contained 18 bases not matched to a gene. In DNA, the CDR3 is TGTGCCAGCAACCCTTGGGGCGAAATAGGGGGCGTCTATGGCTACACCTTC. Translated, it gives CASNPWGEIGGVYGYTF. Full variable domain (missing parts from reference TRBV7-2 and TRBJ1-2): GAGVSQSPSNKVTEKGKDVELRCDPISGHTALYWYRQSLGQGLEFLIYFQGNSAPDKSGLPSDRFSAERTGGSVSTLTIQRTQQEDSAVYLCASNPWGEIGGVYGYTFGSGTRLTVV.

The genes are TRBV2 and TRBJ2-7, with D perhaps TRBD1 or TRBD2 (5 bases each). Germline-derived CDR1 and CDR2 are SNHLY and FYNNEI. This CDR3 contains 16 residues. V was pared by 4 bases and J by 0 bases, with 16 bases between. The CDR3 DNA is TGTGCCAGCAGTGTTGTTCCGGGGCTGAGCTCCTACGAGCAGTACTTC. It is translated as CASSVVPGLSSYEQYF.

The V call is TRBV28, the J call TRBJ2-1, with a weak D call TRBD1 (5 bases). Looked up from germline, CDR1 is MDHEN and CDR2 is SYDVKM. V lost 6 bases, J lost 0 bases, and 15 bases lay in between. The CDR3 length is 16 residues. DNA for the CDR3: TGTGCCAGCAGGACGGTTACAGGAGCCTCCTACAATGAGCAGTTCTTC. It specifies CASRTVTGASYNEQFF. Filled out from reference TRBV28 and TRBJ2-1, the complete variable domain reads DVKVTQSSRYLVKRTGEKVFLECVQDMDHENMFWYRQDPGLGLRLIYFSYDVKMKEKGDIPEGYSVSREKKERFSLILESASTNQTSMYLCASRTVTGASYNEQFFGPGTRLTVL.

The chain couples TRBV19 to TRBJ2-2; D is undetermined. This CDR3 is built from 15 residues. V dropped 1 base and J dropped 1 base, with 7 bases sitting between them. The germline CDR1 and CDR2 sequences are LNHDA and SQIVND (reference sequence). The CDR3 sequence is CASSIVAENTGELFF. In DNA, the CDR3 is TGTGCCAGTAGTATAGTCGCAGAGAACACCGGGGAGCTGTTTTTT.

The rearrangement links TRBV19 to TRBJ2-5; 8 nucleotides line up with TRBD1. The CDR3 contains 15 residues. The V and J ends lost 4 bases and 4 bases, in that order; junction bases with no gene match: 8. From germline, CDR1 is LNHDA and CDR2 SQIVND (reference sequence). The CDR3 is CASSNRGIYGETQYF. CDR3 bases: TGTGCCAGTAGTAACAGGGGGATTTACGGAGAGACCCAGTACTTC.

The chain recombines TRBV5-1 with TRBJ1-1; D not certain. Germline V CDR1 and CDR2: SGHRS, YFSETQ. The CDR3 has 17 residues. The germline V and J ends were trimmed by 0 bases and 4 bases, with 19 bases remaining between them. The DNA for the CDR3 is TGCGCCAGCAGCTTGGCGCCCCGGGCCGGATGGGGCACTGAAGCTTTCTTT. Amino acid sequence: CASSLAPRAGWGTEAFF.

The chain employs TRBV6-5 and TRBJ1-6; no reliable D call. V was pared by 5 bases and J by 0 bases, with 5 bases between. This CDR3 region has 14 residues. Germline CDR1 reads MNHEY; CDR2 reads SVGAGI. The CDR3, as DNA: TGTGCCAGCAGTCGAACCTCCTATAATTCACCCCTCCACTTT. Translating gives CASSRTSYNSPLHF.

As to this clone: A junction end diverges from the germline sequence, so it may reflect a read error. The chain has TRBV7-7 and TRBJ2-5, with D perhaps TRBD1 or TRBD2 (5 bases each). The DNA end is more similar to TRBJ2-7, so the J call may be wrong. CDR3 length: 15 residues. Per germline, CDR1 SSHAT and CDR2 FNYEAQ (reference sequence). The CDR3 spells CASSLGRGMTYEQYF. The CDR3 DNA reads as TGTGCTAGCAGCCTGGGACGGGGAATGACCTACGAGCAGTACTTC.

The table lists this clone with a count of one. This chain uses TRBV5-4 with TRBJ2-7; no clear D. V shed 1 base and J shed 0 bases, with 2 bases lying between them. CDR1 and CDR2 from the germline V gene are SGHNT and YYREEE (reference sequence). This CDR3 comprises 12 residues. CDR3 sequence: CASSLSSYEQYF. CDR3 nucleotide sequence: TGTGCCAGCAGCTTGAGCTCCTACGAGCAGTACTTC.

The chain carries TRBV7-3 and TRBJ2-3; D uncertain. The germline V gene has CDR1 SGHTA and CDR2 FQGTGA. The V end was cut by 0 bases, the J end by 6 bases, with 7 bases between. The CDR3 spans 13 residues. The CDR3 region is CASSLTGSDTQYF. CDR3 DNA sequence: TGTGCCAGCAGCTTAACAGGGTCGGATACGCAGTATTTT.

The genes are TRBV15 and TRBJ1-6, with D possibly matching TRBD1 (5 bases). Germline-derived CDR1 and CDR2 are LNHNV and YYDKDF (reference sequence). The CDR3 spans 15 residues. With 1 base removed from V and 9 bases from J, the gap between germline ends came to 13 bases. The CDR3: CATSRGSQGSSPLHF. CDR3 nucleotide sequence: TGTGCCACCAGCAGAGGTAGCCAGGGTAGTTCACCCCTCCACTTT.

The V gene is TRBV6-1, the J gene TRBJ2-2; no definite D call. CDR3 length: 14 residues. V was cut by 6 bases and J by 6 bases, with 14 bases left in between. The germline gives CDR1 MNHNS, CDR2 SASEGT. CDR3 sequence reads: CASSASIDPGELFF. In DNA, the CDR3 is TGTGCCAGCAGCGCCTCTATAGATCCCGGGGAGCTGTTTTTT.

The chain recombines TRBV9 with TRBJ2-5, with 12 bases that match TRBD2. The CDR3 extends over 18 amino acids. V lost 0 bases to trimming and J lost 3 bases; unmatched junction nucleotides: 9. The germline gives CDR1 SGDLS, CDR2 YYNGEE. The CDR3 DNA sequence: TGTGCCAGCAGCGTAGGTACTAGCGGGGGGTTAGGAGAAGAGACCCAGTACTTC. Translated, it gives CASSVGTSGGLGEETQYF.

The genes are TRBV7-2 and TRBJ1-3; D call uncertain. The germline V and J ends were trimmed by 5 bases and 0 bases, with 11 bases remaining between them. The CDR3 is 15 residues long. Germline values: CDR1 SGHTA, CDR2 FQGNSA. CDR3 nucleotides: TGTGCCAGCAGCCCCCCCAAGAGCTCTGGAAACACCATATATTTT. It is translated as CASSPPKSSGNTIYF.